This T cell receptor beta chain was documented in a study of blood T cells in healthy people across ages. PCR was performed a second time for about 7 to 11 cycles using a sample-barcoded 5' primer and a J-beta primer mix. TCRdb reanalysed the 5' RACE reads using MiXCR and keeps one entry per CDR3 protein. In the table there are approximately 790,000 distinct CDR3 sequences, around 62% of which are singletons. The CDR3 covers 15 residues. Trimming stripped 3 bases from V and 15 bases from J, with 24 bases between. The germline gives CDR1 MNHEY, CDR2 SMNVEV (reference sequence). The source of this sequence is a young man in good health. This rearrangement joins TRBV27 to TRBJ2-1; possibly TRBD1 or TRBD2 for D (6 bases each). The sample taken for sequencing was blood. CDR3 in DNA: TGTGCCAGCAGTTTCCGGGGGCCCATTATCGACCGTTTGTTCTTC. It is translated as CASSFRGPIIDRLFF.